These 2 T cell receptor beta chains share one sample of origin, sequenced in a study of T-cell memory formation after mild COVID-19. Via MiXCR, TCRdb re-called the 5' RACE reads, giving one row per CDR3 protein. Here the sample spans about 130,000 distinct CDR3 sequences, about 17% being singletons. The specimen was PBMCs or a T cell subset sorted from them (not recorded which). These receptors were obtained from a man aged 18-30 years who had mild COVID-19 (a few samples of this study predate the infection). Cell type and time point are not known.

This clonotype has more than one count but fewer than ten. The chain employs TRBV5-1 and TRBJ1-2; 7 bases fit TRBD1. With V trimmed by 3 bases and J by 6 bases, 5 bases remained unmatched. This CDR3 contains 13 residues. Germline CDR1 is SGHRS and CDR2 is YFSETQ. This CDR3 is CASSYTGDHGYTF. The CDR3 DNA sequence: TGCGCCAGCAGCTACACAGGGGATCATGGCTACACCTTC.

This clonotype was detected ten times or more. The rearrangement joins TRBV18 to TRBJ2-3; D is unclear. The CDR3 spans 12 residues. Trimming removed 6 bases at V and 4 bases at J, with 8 bases between. Looked up from germline, CDR1 is KGHSH and CDR2 is LQKENI. In DNA, the CDR3 is TGTGCCAGCTCGCAAAATCCAGATACGCAGTATTTT. Translation: CASSQNPDTQYF.